The following is a T cell receptor beta chain sequence with its context. Its antigen is unknown. The sample belongs to a study of blood T cells in healthy people across ages. Study-wide results and limits: TCR beta diversity correlated strongly with naive T cell percentage. The unsorted PBMCs prevented any conclusive comparison of naive versus antigen-experienced cells.

Germline lookup yields CDR1 MGHRA and CDR2 YSYEKL. V gave up 1 base and J gave up 0 bases, with 12 bases separating them. The CDR3 contains 16 residues. It was with a sample-barcoded 5' primer and a J-beta primer mix that a second PCR of roughly 6 to 12 cycles was run. Every sample produced at least 2.5 million CDR3-containing paired-end reads. Each CDR3 protein is one row after TCRdb ran MiXCR on the 5' RACE reads. This repertoire shows about 1,400,000 distinct CDR3 sequences, almost 60% found once; its top ten account for approximately 7%. Input material: blood. The gene calls are TRBV4-1 and TRBJ1-2, with unresolved D. The sequence was collected from a man between 18 and 29 years old in good health. CDR3 region: CASSQVFRVTNYGYTF. CDR3 in DNA: TGCGCCAGCAGCCAAGTTTTTAGGGTTACTAACTATGGCTACACCTTC.